These 10 T cell receptor beta chains originate from one sample sequenced in a study of cytomegalovirus exposure and HLA in healthy donors (TCRdb year 2017). Library generation was performed with the immunoSEQ multiplex PCR assay. For the multiplex PCR, a mixture combining 60 forward primers for TCR Vbeta segments and 13 reverse primers for TCR Jbeta segments was used. The source is immuneACCESS, and TCRdb retained only in-frame sequences with V and J called. Part of the clones is not carried over; for the studies checked, unresolved V genes explain less than half of this, and the remainder is unexplained. Recorded for this sample are 150,000 or so clones; approximately 80% of them occurred a single time. Approximately 6.7% of the sample rests with the top ten. Sequences were obtained from PBMCs. These receptor sequences come from a male donor in good health and CMV-seropositive.

The chain carries TRBV19 and TRBJ2-5; 12 bases match TRBD2. The V gene's germline CDR1 is LNHDA and CDR2 SQIVND (reference sequence). V was pared by 4 bases and J by 4 bases, with 13 bases of the junction left unmatched. The CDR3 consists of 18 residues. The CDR3 region is CASSTLSGLAGITETQYF. The CDR3 DNA reads TGTGCCAGTAGTACCCTTTCGGGACTAGCGGGTATCACAGAGACCCAGTACTTC.

The gene calls are TRBV4-1 and TRBJ2-7; 8 bases agree with TRBD1. V was pared by 1 base and J by 4 bases, with 6 bases of the junction left unmatched. Germline loops: CDR1 MGHRA, CDR2 YSYEKL. The CDR3 length is 15 residues. The CDR3: CASSQAGTGIYEQYF. In DNA, the CDR3 is TGCGCCAGCAGCCAAGCTGGGACAGGAATTTACGAGCAGTACTTC.

The J gene is TRBJ2-1, the V gene TRBV5-1, with TRBD2 matching 12 bases. Germline CDR1 SGHRS, CDR2 YFSETQ. V shed 3 bases, J shed 7 bases, and the junction held 5 bases outside the gene matches. The CDR3 is made up of 15 amino acids. The CDR3 here is CASSYLAGGQNEQFF. The CDR3 bases are TGCGCCAGCAGCTACCTAGCGGGAGGGCAGAATGAGCAGTTCTTC.

In its sample, this clone was seen a few times. The J gene is TRBJ1-2, the V gene TRBV28; possible D gene TRBD1, 6 bases. The CDR3 has 13 amino acids. Germline V lookup: CDR1 MDHEN, CDR2 SYDVKM. V shed 2 bases and J shed 5 bases, with 9 bases lying between them. CDR3 sequence reads: CASSLGQLYGYTF. The CDR3 DNA reads as TGTGCCAGCAGTTTAGGACAGCTTTATGGCTACACCTTC.

V and J are TRBV19 and TRBJ1-5; 7 bases fit TRBD1. V shed 0 bases, J shed 11 bases, and the junction held 7 bases outside the gene matches. This CDR3 contains 14 residues. Germline V lookup: CDR1 LNHDA, CDR2 SQIVND (reference sequence). Here the CDR3 DNA reads TGTGCCAGTAGTATAGAAAGACAGGGATGGGCCCAGCATTTT. As protein: CASSIERQGWAQHF.

The rearrangement links TRBV11-1 to TRBJ2-5, with 15 bases identical to TRBD2. The CDR3 spans 18 residues. Per the germline V gene, CDR1 is SGHAT and CDR2 is FQDESV (reference sequence). Trimming took 5 bases from V and 5 from J; bases not matched to a gene: 12. CDR3 bases: TGTGCCAGCAGCAGTAACGGACTAGCGGGAGGGCCAGAGGAGACCCAGTACTTC. Residues: CASSSNGLAGGPEETQYF.

The V gene is TRBV7-6, the J gene TRBJ1-3; weak D call: TRBD1 (5 bases). The length of the CDR3 is 15 residues. Germline CDR1 SGHVS, CDR2 FNYEAQ. V lost 4 bases and J lost 4, with 14 bases in between. As DNA, the CDR3 is TGTGCCAGCAGCTCCGCAGGGAATAGGGGAAACACCATATATTTT. Its protein product is CASSSAGNRGNTIYF.

The chain joins TRBV27 to TRBJ2-1; unclear D gene. Deletions cut 6 bases from V and 9 bases from J, with 12 bases between. CDR1 is MNHEY, CDR2 SMNVEV, per germline (reference sequence). CDR3 length equals 12 residues. The CDR3 DNA sequence: TGTGCCAGCAGAACCCTACTTACTGAGCAGTTCTTC. Residues: CASRTLLTEQFF.

In DNA, the CDR3 is TGTGCCAGCAGTTACGGGACAGGGCTCGAGCAGTACTTC. It is translated as CASSYGTGLEQYF. The rearrangement joins TRBV6-5 to TRBJ2-7; 9 bases align to TRBD1. The CDR3 contains 13 residues. Germline V gene lookup returns CDR1 MNHEY and CDR2 SVGAGI. The junction had 2 bases not matched to a gene; V was cut back by 2 bases and J by 6 bases.

J is TRBJ2-3 and V is TRBV4-2; 14 nucleotides agree with TRBD2. The V segment lost 1 base and the J segment 5 bases; nucleotides outside the gene matches: 2. CDR1 is LGHNA and CDR2 is YNFKEQ in the germline V gene. There are 16 residues in the CDR3. CDR3 region: CASSQGTSGGKDTQYF. The DNA of the CDR3 is TGTGCCAGCAGCCAAGGGACTAGCGGGGGGAAAGATACGCAGTATTTT.